The clone carrying this T cell receptor beta chain appeared a single time. The sample belongs to a study of blood T cell repertoires in COVID-19. Across the study: Nucleic acid was either cDNA or gDNA, and it came from T cells, B-cell-depleted T cells, or PBMCs.

The germline V gene encodes CDR1 DFQATT and CDR2 SNEGSKA (reference sequence). The CDR3 runs 17 residues. V lost 3 bases to trimming and J lost 4 bases; unmatched junction nucleotides: 12. Original data processing: From reference gene primer amplification, estimates of nucleated cell counts were derived. Profiled with immunoSEQ multiplex PCR; TCRdb holds only in-frame clones, not every one. The DNA gave D and trimming, while V, J and clone size come from that table. The sample carries about 240,000 clones, 85% to 90% recorded once. The sample comprised peripheral blood. The origin of this receptor is a man between 60 and 75 years old with acute or convalescent COVID-19. The gene calls are TRBV20-1 and TRBJ2-1, with 10 bases fitting TRBD2. The CDR3 protein is CSASRRAGGPGYNEQFF. The CDR3 DNA reads TGCAGTGCTAGTCGTCGAGCGGGAGGGCCGGGGTACAATGAGCAGTTCTTC.